A single sample is the source of the 29 T cell receptor beta chains below, sequenced in a study of blood T cell repertoires in COVID-19. TCRdb keeps only in-frame clones here, not all; method: immunoSEQ multiplex PCR. The table records 60,000 to 85,000 clones, around 83% of them present only once. The sequenced sample consisted of peripheral blood. The receptors come from a man older than 75 with acute or convalescent COVID-19.

CDR3 amino acids: CASSDPRRGNYGYTF. CDR3 in DNA: TGTGCCAGCAGCGATCCCCGAAGAGGAAACTATGGCTACACCTTC. This chain connects TRBV9 to TRBJ1-2; D not resolved. Trimming left V 3 bases short and J 2 bases short, with 14 bases between. The CDR3 loop spans 15 amino acids. Germline values: CDR1 SGDLS, CDR2 YYNGEE.

The chain uses TRBV5-1 and TRBJ1-2; D gene ambiguous. V dropped 0 bases and J dropped 6 bases, with 18 bases sitting between them. Germline V gives CDR1 SGHRS, CDR2 YFSETQ. The CDR3 totals 16 residues. In nucleotides, the CDR3 is TGCGCCAGCAGCTTGGTGGGTGCGGCGGCTAGTAATGGCTACACCTTC. Translated: CASSLVGAAASNGYTF. The full variable domain, rest sourced from reference TRBV5-1 and TRBJ1-2, is KAGVTQTPRYLIKTRGQQVTLSCSPISGHRSVSWYQQTPGQGLQFLFEYFSETQRNKGNFPGRFSGRQFSNSRSEMNVSTLELGDSALYLCASSLVGAAASNGYTFGSGTRLTVV.

This clone appeared once. V is TRBV27 and J is TRBJ2-7; 12 bases map to TRBD2. The germline V gene has CDR1 MNHEY and CDR2 SMNVEV (reference sequence). This CDR3 is built from 16 residues. With 4 bases clipped from V and 0 bases from J, the junction kept 4 bases outside the gene matches. The CDR3 loop is CASSSLAGGFSYEQYF. CDR3 nucleotides: TGTGCCAGCAGTTCACTAGCGGGGGGTTTCTCCTACGAGCAGTACTTC.

This clone was seen just once. At one end, the junction sequence differs from germline, possibly due to a read error. The chain is built from TRBV15 and TRBJ1-2; 7 bases are shared with TRBD1. Germline loops: CDR1 LNHNV, CDR2 YYDKDF (reference sequence). This CDR3 spans 16 amino acids. The CDR3 DNA sequence: TGTGCCACCAGCCTGGGACAGCTTACCCCCCACTACGGCTACACCTTC. Amino acids: CATSLGQLTPHYGYTF.

This chain connects TRBV18 to TRBJ2-1, with 7 positions matching TRBD2. V shed 2 bases and J 4 bases; nucleotides not matched to a gene: 5. Looked up from germline, CDR1 is KGHSH and CDR2 is LQKENI. The CDR3 spans 15 residues. For the CDR3, the DNA is TGTGCCAGCTCACCAACGAGCGGGGCATACAATGAGCAGTTCTTC. Its translation: CASSPTSGAYNEQFF.

The CDR3 region has the DNA TGTGCCAGCAGTGACAGCGGGAGGCCCTACAATGAGCAGTTCTTC. It codes for CASSDSGRPYNEQFF. V gene TRBV6-4 combines with J gene TRBJ2-1; 9 nucleotides line up with TRBD2. Germline loops: CDR1 MRHNA, CDR2 SNTAGT. V shed 2 bases and J 2 bases; nucleotides not matched to a gene: 1. The CDR3 consists of 15 residues.

This sequence joins TRBV6-6 and TRBJ1-5, with D tentatively TRBD1 (5 bases). Germline CDR1 is MNHNY and CDR2 is SVGAGI (reference sequence). The CDR3 is 13 amino acids. Between the trimmed V and J ends, which lost 5 bases and 4 bases, there was a span of 9 bases. CDR3 DNA: TGTGCCAGCAGTCCACAGGAAAATCAGCCCCAGCATTTT. Translation gives CASSPQENQPQHF.

The chain links TRBV29-1 to TRBJ1-6, with no clear D. Trimming took 4 bases from V and 4 from J, leaving 8 bases between them. CDR1 and CDR2 from the germline V gene are SQVTM and ANQGSEA. The CDR3 has 13 residues. In DNA, the CDR3 is TGCAGCGTTGGGGAGACTTATAATTCACCCCTCCACTTT. Its translation is CSVGETYNSPLHF.

The genes are TRBV5-1 and TRBJ2-1, with 8 positions matching TRBD1. Per the germline V gene, CDR1 is SGHRS and CDR2 is YFSETQ. Trimming removed 1 base from V and 2 bases from J; junction bases left unmatched: 5. The CDR3 runs to 16 residues. CDR3 DNA: TGCGCCAGCAGCTTGTCGGCAGGGGGCGCCTACAATGAGCAGTTCTTC. Its protein is CASSLSAGGAYNEQFF. The whole variable domain, filled in from reference TRBV5-1 and TRBJ2-1, reads KAGVTQTPRYLIKTRGQQVTLSCSPISGHRSVSWYQQTPGQGLQFLFEYFSETQRNKGNFPGRFSGRQFSNSRSEMNVSTLELGDSALYLCASSLSAGGAYNEQFFGPGTRLTVL.

Concerning this clone itself: At one of its ends the junction is not consistent with the germline gene, which may arise from a read error. The chain couples TRBV7-7 to TRBJ2-2; 7 bases line up with TRBD1. CDR1 and CDR2 (germline): SSHAT, FNYEAQ (reference sequence). This CDR3 is 13 amino acids long. As DNA, the CDR3 is TGTGCTAGCAGCTTAGACAGGGTCGGGGAGCTGTTTTTT. Its translation is CASSLDRVGELFF.

The chain employs TRBV28 and TRBJ1-4; 8 positions match TRBD1. V trimming: 5 bases; J trimming: 6 bases; junction bases outside the gene matches: 11. CDR1 and CDR2 (germline): MDHEN, SYDVKM. The CDR3 loop spans 16 amino acids. The CDR3 DNA reads as TGTGCCAGCAGTCCCGAACGGACAGGGCTAGATGAAAAACTGTTTTTT. Its protein is CASSPERTGLDEKLFF.

V usage is TRBV3-1 (or the pseudogene TRBV3-2) and J usage is TRBJ1-2; 8 bases agree with TRBD1. The germline V gene encodes CDR1 LGHDT and CDR2 YNNKEL (reference sequence). The CDR3 has 16 residues. V was pared by 3 bases and J by 6 bases, with 12 bases of the junction left unmatched. CDR3 protein: CASSHSPVQGVDGYTF. The CDR3 DNA reads TGTGCCAGCAGCCATTCTCCGGTACAGGGGGTTGATGGCTACACCTTC.

This chain connects TRBV7-9 to TRBJ1-3; the match to TRBD1 covers 8 bases. The V segment lost 3 bases and the J segment 0 bases; nucleotides outside the gene matches: 7. CDR3 length: 17 residues. CDR1 is SEHNR and CDR2 is FQNEAQ in the germline V gene (reference sequence). This CDR3 reads CASSLAGTGVSGNTIYF. The CDR3 nucleotides read TGTGCCAGCAGCTTGGCCGGGACAGGAGTCTCTGGAAACACCATATATTTT.

Only a few counts were recorded for this clone. This chain links TRBV14 with TRBJ2-7; 7 bases map to TRBD1. Per germline, CDR1 SGHDN and CDR2 FVKESK. With 0 bases clipped from V and 13 bases from J, the junction kept 21 bases outside the gene matches. The CDR3 is made up of 17 amino acids. The CDR3 sequence is CASSQDMALRTGLLHYF. CDR3 nucleotides: TGTGCCAGCAGCCAAGATATGGCCCTGAGGACAGGCCTTCTGCACTACTTC.

The V gene is TRBV6-5, the J gene TRBJ1-5, with D perhaps TRBD1 (5 bases). The CDR3 loop spans 14 amino acids. Germline CDR1 MNHEY, CDR2 SVGAGI. With 8 bases removed from V and 3 bases from J, the gap between germline ends came to 14 bases. The CDR3 spells CASCPLGVNQPQHF. The CDR3 coding sequence is TGTGCCAGCTGCCCCCTAGGGGTCAATCAGCCCCAGCATTTT.

This sequence joins TRBV28 and TRBJ1-2, with D tentatively TRBD1 (6 bases). The CDR3 runs to 17 residues. V was shortened by 2 bases and J by 5 bases, with 21 bases between the two germline ends. Germline loops: CDR1 MDHEN, CDR2 SYDVKM. The DNA of the CDR3 is TGTGCCAGCAGTTTAACCCCAGGACAGTACGCCAATTATGGCTACACCTTC. Amino acid sequence: CASSLTPGQYANYGYTF.

This rearrangement joins TRBV4-1 to TRBJ2-3, with TRBD2 identical over 10 bases. The V segment lost 1 base and the J segment 5 bases; nucleotides outside the gene matches: 6. Germline values: CDR1 MGHRA, CDR2 YSYEKL. This CDR3 has 16 amino acids. In DNA, the CDR3 is TGCGCCAGCAGCCAAGCTAGCGGGGGACGTGGAGATACGCAGTATTTT. This gives the protein CASSQASGGRGDTQYF.

This chain joins TRBV4-3 and TRBJ1-4, with TRBD1 as a possible D gene (6 bases). The V end was cut by 3 bases, the J end by 5 bases, with 13 bases between. The length of the CDR3 is 15 residues. Germline CDR1 and CDR2: LGHNA and YSLEER. CDR3 sequence: CASSQSQGMNEKLFF. DNA of the CDR3: TGCGCCAGCAGCCAGTCTCAGGGGATGAATGAAAAACTGTTTTTT.

The chain uses TRBV6-5 and TRBJ1-2; D may be TRBD1 (5 bases). V was cut by 4 bases and J by 4 bases, with 10 bases left in between. The CDR3 extends over 13 amino acids. Germline assignment: CDR1 MNHEY and CDR2 SVGAGI. CDR3 sequence (DNA): TGTGCCAGCAGTTCGACAGACCTCTATGGCTACACCTTC. Protein sequence: CASSSTDLYGYTF.

The V and J genes are TRBV11-3 and TRBJ1-5; 9 bases agree with TRBD1. Germline assignment: CDR1 SGHNT and CDR2 YENEEA. This CDR3 spans 16 amino acids. Losses at the gene ends were 4 bases for V and 0 bases for J; bases not matched to a gene: 4. The DNA of the CDR3 is TGTGCCAGCAGCTCCGGGGACAGGGTTAGCAATCAGCCCCAGCATTTT. This encodes CASSSGDRVSNQPQHF.

The V gene is TRBV7-3, the J gene TRBJ2-3; D call uncertain. The V end lost 0 bases, the J end lost 0 bases, and 7 bases lay between the germline ends. Germline V CDR1 and CDR2: SGHTA, FQGTGA. This CDR3 spans 15 amino acids. The CDR3 nucleotides are TGTGCCAGCAGCTTAACCGTCCAGAGCACAGATACGCAGTATTTT. Encoded protein: CASSLTVQSTDTQYF.

V is TRBV7-9 and J is TRBJ1-4; D remains unclear. The CDR3 spans 14 residues. The germline V gene encodes CDR1 SEHNR and CDR2 FQNEAQ (reference sequence). Trimming removed 1 base from V and 3 bases from J, with 6 bases in between. The CDR3: CASSLGESNEKLFF. The CDR3 DNA reads TGTGCCAGCAGCTTAGGGGAGTCTAATGAAAAACTGTTTTTT.

The chain links TRBV5-1 to TRBJ1-1; D is uncertain. This CDR3 has 13 residues. The germline gives CDR1 SGHRS, CDR2 YFSETQ. Trimming took 0 bases from V and 1 from J, leaving 4 bases between them. This CDR3 is CASSLGGNTEAFF. DNA for the CDR3: TGCGCCAGCAGCTTGGGAGGGAACACTGAAGCTTTCTTT.

The V call is TRBV18, the J call TRBJ2-4; 7 positions match TRBD1. CDR1 is KGHSH and CDR2 is LQKENI in the germline V gene. The CDR3 extends over 15 amino acids. V lost 3 bases and J lost 8; bases outside the gene matches: 10. The CDR3 nucleotides are TGTGCCAGCTCACCCCCGACAGGGTTAGACGACATTCAGTACTTC. Amino acid sequence: CASSPPTGLDDIQYF.

J is TRBJ1-2 and V is TRBV29-1; D is perhaps TRBD1 (5 bases). Trimming pared 8 bases from V and 4 bases from J, leaving 20 bases between. Germline V gives CDR1 SQVTM, CDR2 ANQGSEA. This CDR3 region has 14 residues. The DNA of the CDR3 is TGCAGCCCTCCGTGGGCCCGGGGGAGCTATGGCTACACCTTC. It encodes CSPPWARGSYGYTF.

The chain is built from TRBV7-3 and TRBJ2-2, with 8 bases aligning to TRBD1. CDR1 and CDR2 (germline): SGHTA, FQGTGA. This CDR3 contains 15 residues. J lost 4 bases, V lost 4 bases, and 5 bases had no gene match. The CDR3 coding sequence is TGTGCCAGCAGCTCCGGGACAGGAGGCACCGGGGAGCTGTTTTTT. Protein: CASSSGTGGTGELFF.

The CDR3 sequence is CASSLGTGGDGYTF. The CDR3 DNA reads as TGTGCCAGCAGCTTAGGGACAGGGGGCGATGGCTACACCTTC. The chain uses TRBV7-9 and TRBJ1-2, with TRBD1 matching over 11 bases. Trimming cost V 1 base and J 6 bases; bases outside gene matches: 1. CDR3 length: 14 residues. The germline V gene has CDR1 SEHNR and CDR2 FQNEAQ (reference sequence).

The chain employs TRBV12-3 or TRBV12-4 and TRBJ2-5, with D hard to call. The CDR3 covers 13 residues. V shed 1 base and J shed 2 bases, with 5 bases lying between them. The CDR3 sequence: CASSLDQQETQYF. For the CDR3, the DNA is TGTGCCAGCAGTTTAGATCAGCAAGAGACCCAGTACTTC.

The V gene is TRBV9, the J gene TRBJ2-3; maybe TRBD1 (5 bases). The CDR3 length is 14 residues. From germline, CDR1 is SGDLS and CDR2 YYNGEE. V was shortened by 0 bases and J by 5 bases, with 10 bases between the two germline ends. The CDR3 region is CASSVGRAEDTQYF. CDR3 DNA sequence: TGTGCCAGCAGCGTAGGCAGGGCAGAAGATACGCAGTATTTT.